At least ten counts were recorded for the clone carrying this T cell receptor (beta chain). The germline V gene has CDR1 MNHEY and CDR2 SVGAGI. Trimming at V came to 6 bases and at J to 0 bases, leaving 5 bases not matched to a gene. The CDR3 runs 14 residues. Preparation methods for the bulk TCR libraries were those previously described, with listed TCR primers. In TCRdb, the PCR reads were re-called with MiXCR into one record per CDR3 protein. The repertoire consists of about 510,000 distinct CDR3 sequences, with around a fifth occurring once and the leading ten covering around 0.84%. Researchers sorted naive CD8 T cells as cells that were CD8+CD4-CCR7+CD45RA+. This sample was included in a study of molecular identifiers for immune sequencing clone quantification.

This TCR was recovered from a human donor in good health. Some libraries in this study had Jurkat cell RNA spiked in. The specimen was naive CD8+ T cells from blood, with Jurkat cell RNA spiked in. The subset: FACS-sorted CD8+CD4-CCR7+CD45RA+ naive T cells. The chain recombines TRBV6-5 with TRBJ2-7; 7 bases agree with TRBD1. CDR3 amino acids: CASSYGTASYEQYF. CDR3 sequence (DNA): TGTGCCAGCAGCTACGGGACAGCCTCCTACGAGCAGTACTTC.